Listed below are T cell receptor beta chains from one sample, sequenced in a study of T cells in Graves' hyperthyroidism and ophthalmopathy. TCRdb recomputed calls from the multiplex PCR reads with MiXCR, one row per CDR3 protein. The sample has about 570,000 distinct CDR3 sequences, 14% seen once. Sequencing was performed on blood. All receptors derive from a woman aged 40 to 50 with Graves' hyperthyroidism. CDR3s include the opening cysteine and the closing phenylalanine or tryptophan. Each record gives: CDR3 length, V gene, J gene, CDR3 protein.

>14|TRBV20-1|TRBJ1-5
CSATGTGGNQPQHF
>16|TRBV3-1|TRBJ2-2
CASSLLRDRSTGELFF
>15|TRBV12-3/TRBV12-4|TRBJ1-1
CASSTRQQENTEAFF
>15|TRBV10-3|TRBJ1-3
CATQPGQGGGNTIYF
>16|TRBV5-1|TRBJ2-1
CASSLAPSSGGNEQFF
>13|TRBV20-1|TRBJ2-7
CSSPGQVPYEQYF
>14|TRBV11-3|TRBJ2-1
CASSRTSGSFVQFF
>12|TRBV12-3/TRBV12-4|TRBJ2-3
CASRSLADTQYF
>17|TRBV7-2|TRBJ2-1
CASSPLGIAKIYNEQFF
>15|TRBV13|TRBJ1-6
CASSQLQEYNSPLHF
>17|TRBV6-1|TRBJ1-5
CASSGRKTGGQNQPQHF
>14|TRBV3-1|TRBJ1-5
CASSFADSNQPQHF
>13|TRBV29-1|TRBJ1-5
CSVEEVSGQPQHF
>14|TRBV2|TRBJ2-3
CASSLAGEADTQYF
>19|TRBV7-8|TRBJ2-7
CASSPLPGQGGQKGNEQYF
>14|TRBV7-9|TRBJ1-1
CASSLGVANTEAFF
>15|TRBV20-1|TRBJ2-7
CSASAGLADPYEQYF
>13|TRBV5-5|TRBJ1-2
CASSLVSGKGYTF
>14|TRBV9|TRBJ2-2
CASSGDRVTGELFF
>17|TRBV24-1|TRBJ1-5
CATSDTGQGASNQPQHF
>19|TRBV10-3|TRBJ2-7
CAISESVPILAGPTYEQYF
>15|TRBV7-3|TRBJ2-5
CASSTGTSGKETQYF
>17|TRBV7-6|TRBJ2-5
CASSLPMGLAGVETQYF
>16|TRBV5-5|TRBJ2-1
CASSLVYSEGMNEQFF
>14|TRBV28|TRBJ1-2
CASSPGDRNYGYTF
>15|TRBV18|TRBJ2-5
CASSQVPGGTETQYF
>19|TRBV18|TRBJ2-1
CASSPRRGVVAGGYNEQFF
>16|TRBV5-5|TRBJ2-5
CAGSLAVQGQGETQYF
>11|TRBV20-1|TRBJ2-5
CSAQLWETQYF
>18|TRBV2|TRBJ2-5
CASSEFRVGLAGEGTQYF
>14|TRBV28|TRBJ2-7
CASSSRDRGYEQYF
>13|TRBV19|TRBJ1-1
CASSIGRDAEAFF
>15|TRBV7-2|TRBJ2-7
CASSFKEGGIYEQYF
>13|TRBV29-1|TRBJ1-2
CSVDRGPDYGYTF
>15|TRBV28|TRBJ1-2
CASSLGNDRGHGYTF
>16|TRBV29-1|TRBJ2-3
CSVAPDPSAGTDTQYF
>15|TRBV7-9|TRBJ2-3
CASSLDDGSTDTQYF
>15|TRBV7-9|TRBJ2-5
CASSLVGGGPETQYF
>16|TRBV5-1|TRBJ1-2
CASSLADLAGDYGYTF
>13|TRBV5-1|TRBJ1-2
CASSFGTGHGYTF
>15|TRBV7-3|TRBJ2-3
CASSLTGTITDTQYF
>16|TRBV30|TRBJ2-1
CAWSAPLADSYNEQFF
>15|TRBV15|TRBJ2-7
CATSKERRSPYEQYF
>14|TRBV9|TRBJ2-3
CASSATGVGDTQYF
>13|TRBV20-1|TRBJ1-4
CSAVTGSHEKLFF